The 20 T cell receptor beta chains given below trace back to one sample, sequenced in a study of cytomegalovirus exposure and HLA in healthy donors. Researchers ran the PCR with 60 Vbeta and 13 Jbeta primers. The table came from immunoSEQ multiplex PCR; TCRdb's copy has only in-frame clones and leaves some out. Here the sample spans 55,000 to 70,000 clones, about four fifths being singletons. The sequenced sample was PBMCs. The receptors here all came from a woman aged 40 to 50 in good health and CMV-seronegative.

The V gene is TRBV27, the J gene TRBJ2-5; TRBD1 is a possible D gene (6 bases). The germline V gene encodes CDR1 MNHEY and CDR2 SMNVEV (reference sequence). The CDR3 has 13 residues. The V and J ends lost 3 bases and 4 bases respectively, with 9 bases between them. The DNA of the CDR3 is TGTGCCAGCAGTTTCAGGGGTAGAGAGACCCAGTACTTC. It yields the protein CASSFRGRETQYF.

V is TRBV19 and J is TRBJ2-2, with 13 bases identical to TRBD2. This CDR3 has 14 amino acids. Germline CDR1 reads LNHDA; CDR2 reads SQIVND (reference sequence). V dropped 6 bases and J dropped 5; count of bases not matched to a gene: 0. CDR3 sequence: CASRTSGRTGELFF. DNA for the CDR3: TGTGCCAGTAGGACTAGCGGGAGGACCGGGGAGCTGTTTTTT.

V usage is TRBV9 and J usage is TRBJ1-5; D is unclear. Germline V gene data show CDR1 as SGDLS and CDR2 as YYNGEE. This CDR3 contains 13 residues. V lost 0 bases and J lost 9, with 10 bases in between. CDR3 amino acids: CASSVGERGPQHF. The CDR3 coding sequence is TGTGCCAGCAGCGTAGGGGAACGGGGGCCCCAGCATTTT.

The V call is TRBV28, the J call TRBJ2-7; D is perhaps TRBD2 (5 bases). Trimming removed 4 bases from V and 3 bases from J, with 31 bases in between. This CDR3 spans 20 amino acids. CDR1 and CDR2 (germline): MDHEN, SYDVKM. CDR3 in amino acids: CASSSRLAGRTIYRDYEQYF. The CDR3 nucleotides are TGTGCCAGCAGTTCGCGGCTAGCCGGTCGAACTATTTATCGGGACTACGAGCAGTACTTC.

This sequence joins TRBV9 and TRBJ2-3; 14 bases are shared with TRBD2. The germline V gene encodes CDR1 SGDLS and CDR2 YYNGEE. V lost 3 bases to trimming and J lost 0 bases; unmatched junction nucleotides: 3. The CDR3 loop spans 17 amino acids. The CDR3 nucleotides read TGTGCCAGCAGCGAGACTAGCGGGAGGGTTAGCACAGATACGCAGTATTTT. Translating it yields CASSETSGRVSTDTQYF. Supplemented by reference TRBV9 and TRBJ2-3, the full variable domain reads DSGVTQTPKHLITATGQRVTLRCSPRSGDLSVYWYQQSLDQGLQFLIQYYNGEERAKGNILERFSAQQFPDLHSELNLSSLELGDSALYFCASSETSGRVSTDTQYFGPGTRLTVL.

There are a few counts of this clone. The chain uses TRBV4-1 and TRBJ2-7; D gene ambiguous. V lost 0 bases, J lost 3 bases, and 9 bases lay in between. The germline V gene encodes CDR1 MGHRA and CDR2 YSYEKL. The CDR3 contains 14 residues. The CDR3 sequence is CASSQDISLYEQYF. CDR3 DNA sequence: TGCGCCAGCAGCCAAGATATAAGCCTCTACGAGCAGTACTTC.

V and J are TRBV18 and TRBJ2-5, with 10 bases lining up with TRBD2. V lost 4 bases, J lost 1 base, and 6 bases stayed unmatched. CDR1 is KGHSH and CDR2 is LQKENI in the germline V gene. This CDR3 is 16 amino acids long. The DNA for the CDR3 is TGTGCCAGCTCACTTAGGACTAGCGGTGCCCAAGAGACCCAGTACTTC. Its protein product is CASSLRTSGAQETQYF.

This clone occurred once. The chain uses TRBV29-1 and TRBJ2-1; maybe TRBD1 (6 bases). The CDR3 is 12 residues long. V gave up 1 base and J gave up 9 bases, with 10 bases separating them. Germline V gives CDR1 SQVTM, CDR2 ANQGSEA. The CDR3 protein is CSVEVTRGEQFF. Written as DNA, the CDR3 is TGCAGCGTTGAAGTGACCAGGGGTGAGCAGTTCTTC.

The V call is TRBV4-2, the J call TRBJ2-6; D is unclear. Trimming removed 0 bases from V and 0 bases from J, with 6 bases in between. CDR1 LGHNA and CDR2 YNFKEQ come from the germline V gene. There are 16 residues in the CDR3. CDR3: CASSQDYSSGANVLTF. The CDR3 DNA reads as TGTGCCAGCAGCCAAGACTATAGCTCTGGGGCCAACGTCCTGACTTTC.

V and J are TRBV5-8 and TRBJ1-1; TRBD1 is a possible D gene (6 bases). CDR3 size: 15 residues. Germline CDR1 is SGHTS and CDR2 is YDEGEE. Trimming stripped 1 base from V and 6 bases from J, with 16 bases between. The CDR3 sequence: CASSLRGAGVAEAFF. In nucleotides, the CDR3 is TGTGCCAGCAGCTTGCGGGGAGCAGGGGTCGCTGAAGCTTTCTTT.

The gene calls are TRBV7-6 and TRBJ2-3; 8 nucleotides line up with TRBD1. The CDR3 runs 13 residues. With V trimmed by 4 bases and J by 7 bases, 4 bases remained unmatched. CDR1 is SGHVS and CDR2 is FNYEAQ in the germline V gene. CDR3 residues: CASSSTGAYTQYF. CDR3 DNA sequence: TGTGCCAGCAGCTCGACAGGGGCGTATACGCAGTATTTT.

Only a few counts were recorded for this clone. The chain combines TRBV27 with TRBJ1-5; possible D gene TRBD1, 6 bases. Trimming shortened V by 6 bases and J by 6 bases, and 15 bases separated the two germline ends. Looked up from germline, CDR1 is MNHEY and CDR2 is SMNVEV (reference sequence). The CDR3 is 14 residues long. For the CDR3, the DNA is TGTGCCAGCAGCGATACAGGGCTGGGTCAGCCCCAGCATTTT. This gives the protein CASSDTGLGQPQHF.

The chain carries TRBV7-2 and TRBJ1-4; 7 bases agree with TRBD1. Trimming removed 2 bases from V and 0 bases from J; junction bases left unmatched: 3. Germline values: CDR1 SGHTA, CDR2 FQGNSA. The CDR3 runs 16 residues. CDR3 sequence reads: CASSLTGQPTNEKLFF. The DNA for the CDR3 is TGTGCCAGCAGCTTAACGGGACAGCCAACTAATGAAAAACTGTTTTTT.

The gene calls are TRBV5-1 and TRBJ1-6; D unclear. The CDR3 totals 13 residues. CDR1 and CDR2 (germline): SGHRS, YFSETQ. The V end lost 1 base, the J end lost 6 bases, and 5 bases lay between the germline ends. For the CDR3, the DNA is TGCGCCAGCAGCTTGAACAGTAATTCACCCCTCCACTTT. Its protein product is CASSLNSNSPLHF.

This chain connects TRBV5-1 to TRBJ1-2, with 8 positions matching TRBD1. The V gene's germline CDR1 is SGHRS and CDR2 YFSETQ. The CDR3 has 15 amino acids. J lost 3 bases, V lost 0 bases, and 4 bases had no gene match. CDR3: CASSLARGLDYGYTF. CDR3 nucleotides: TGCGCCAGCAGCTTGGCCAGGGGGCTCGACTATGGCTACACCTTC.

The chain combines TRBV9 with TRBJ2-1, with a tentative D call TRBD2 (5 bases). Germline CDR1 reads SGDLS; CDR2 reads YYNGEE. Trimming left V 4 bases short and J 10 bases short, with 15 bases between. This CDR3 contains 13 residues. The CDR3 protein is CASSQSSSEEQFF. CDR3 DNA sequence: TGTGCCAGCAGCCAATCTAGCTCCGAGGAGCAGTTCTTC.

The rearrangement links TRBV5-1 to TRBJ1-1; D gene unclear. The ends were cut back, 1 base at V and 0 bases at J, with 7 bases in the middle. Germline CDR1 is SGHRS and CDR2 is YFSETQ. CDR3 length: 14 amino acids. The CDR3 DNA sequence: TGCGCCAGCAGCTTGAGAGGAGTGAACACTGAAGCTTTCTTT. Amino acids: CASSLRGVNTEAFF.

The rearrangement uses TRBV7-6 and TRBJ2-2; D gene uncertain. The V gene's germline CDR1 is SGHVS and CDR2 FNYEAQ. There are 15 residues in the CDR3. V dropped 5 bases and J dropped 2 bases, with 12 bases sitting between them. The CDR3 nucleotides are TGTGCCAGCAGCAGAGCTGTGGTTAACACCGGGGAGCTGTTTTTT. Protein: CASSRAVVNTGELFF.

CDR3 DNA sequence: TGTGCCAGCAGCTTGGAAACAGGGGGGACCGGGGAGCTGTTTTTT. This gives the protein CASSLETGGTGELFF. J is TRBJ2-2 and V is TRBV5-4; TRBD1 agrees at 8 bases. The CDR3 covers 15 residues. V lost 0 bases, J lost 5 bases, and 3 bases stayed unmatched. In germline, CDR1 is SGHNT, CDR2 YYREEE (reference sequence). Together with reference TRBV5-4 and TRBJ2-2, the CDR3 gives the full variable domain: ETGVTQSPTHLIKTRGQQVTLRCSSQSGHNTVSWYQQALGQGPQFIFQYYREEENGRGNFPPRFSGLQFPNYSSELNVNALELDDSALYLCASSLETGGTGELFFGEGSRLTVL.

This chain uses TRBV7-2 with TRBJ2-7; 9 bases are shared with TRBD1. Trimming removed 4 bases from V and 6 bases from J; junction bases left unmatched: 1. The CDR3 length is 12 residues. Germline values: CDR1 SGHTA, CDR2 FQGNSA. This CDR3 reads CASSWTGVEQYF. The CDR3 coding sequence is TGTGCCAGCAGCTGGACAGGGGTCGAGCAGTACTTC.